This T cell receptor (beta chain) was sequenced during a study of blood T cell repertoires in COVID-19. Overall study context: T cells, B-cell-depleted T cells, or PBMCs provided the cDNA or gDNA that served as material.

Only in-frame clones appear in the TCRdb table, and some are missing; sequencing was by immunoSEQ multiplex PCR. Among just over 350,000 clones, roughly 87% were seen once, and the ten largest hold almost 3%. Trimming pared 1 base from V and 7 bases from J, leaving 10 bases between. Germline V gives CDR1 LNHDA, CDR2 SQIVND (reference sequence). This CDR3 has 14 residues. The participants were between roughly 18 and 100 years old and came from 24 US areas. Participant-given clinical history determined each cohort assignment. Cohort 3 recovery required two negative PCRs, clearance, or symptom resolution.

The sample comprised PBMCs or T cells enriched from blood (not recorded which). The chain has TRBV19 and TRBJ2-2; a weak D match, TRBD2 (5 bases). This TCR was recovered from a woman aged 25 to 39 who had recovered from COVID-19. The CDR3 reads CASSIGHAGGELFF. CDR3 nucleotide sequence: TGTGCCAGTAGTATAGGCCATGCGGGCGGGGAGCTGTTTTTT.